A selection of T cell receptor beta chains follows, all from one sample in a study of T-cell memory formation after mild COVID-19. TCRdb passed the 5' RACE reads through MiXCR, listing each CDR3 protein once. The sample has approximately 82,000 distinct CDR3 sequences, roughly 13% seen once. What was sequenced was PBMCs or a T cell subset sorted from them (not recorded which). The receptors come from a man aged 18 to 29 who had mild COVID-19 (a few samples of this study predate the infection). Cell type and time point are not known. CDR3s include the opening cysteine and the closing phenylalanine or tryptophan. D genes are given only for firm matches. Clone size is not always given. Where it is, it says once, few, many or a class for expanded clones.

abundance: .; v_gene: TRBV4-2; j_gene: TRBJ2-5; d_gene: TRBD2; CDR3nt: TGTGCCAGCAGCCAAGCAGTAGCGGGGGCACAAGAGACCCAGTACTTC; CDR3aa: CASSQAVAGAQETQYF
abundance: few; v_gene: TRBV6-5; j_gene: TRBJ2-4; d_gene: .; CDR3nt: TGTGCCAGCAGTTTTAATGAACTAGCCAAAAACATTCAGTACTTC; CDR3aa: CASSFNELAKNIQYF
abundance: .; v_gene: TRBV5-6; j_gene: TRBJ2-1; d_gene: TRBD2; CDR3nt: TGTGCCAGCAGCTTGGCTCTGGCGGGGGGGCCGTTGGCCTACAATGAGCAGTTCTTC; CDR3aa: CASSLALAGGPLAYNEQFF
abundance: many; v_gene: TRBV2; j_gene: TRBJ2-1; d_gene: .; CDR3nt: TGTGCCAGCAGTGAAGCACTAGCAGGGAGCAATGAGCAGTTCTTC; CDR3aa: CASSEALAGSNEQFF
abundance: few; v_gene: TRBV29-1; j_gene: TRBJ2-1; d_gene: TRBD1; CDR3nt: TGCAGCGTTGAGGGGGAACAGGGGAGCTCCTACAATGAGCAGTTCTTC; CDR3aa: CSVEGEQGSSYNEQFF
abundance: .; v_gene: TRBV12-3/TRBV12-4; j_gene: TRBJ2-7; d_gene: .; CDR3nt: TGTGCCAGCAGTTGGGCACGTATGGAGCAGTACTTC; CDR3aa: CASSWARMEQYF
abundance: few; v_gene: TRBV4-1; j_gene: TRBJ2-1; d_gene: .; CDR3nt: TGCGCCAGCAGCCAAGATTTGGCGGGCCACAATGAGCAGTTCTTC; CDR3aa: CASSQDLAGHNEQFF
abundance: many; v_gene: TRBV4-1; j_gene: TRBJ2-3; d_gene: TRBD1; CDR3nt: TGCGCCAGCAGCCTCACGGACAGGGTTTTCGCAGATACGCAGTATTTT; CDR3aa: CASSLTDRVFADTQYF
abundance: few; v_gene: TRBV7-6; j_gene: TRBJ1-1; d_gene: .; CDR3nt: TGTGCCAGCAGCTTAAGGGGGGCTGGGACTGAAGCTTTCTTT; CDR3aa: CASSLRGAGTEAFF
abundance: .; v_gene: TRBV4-3; j_gene: TRBJ2-3; d_gene: .; CDR3nt: TGCGCCAGCAGCCAAGATATAAGGAGGGGGCCCATCATGGATACGCAGTATTTT; CDR3aa: CASSQDIRRGPIMDTQYF
abundance: .; v_gene: TRBV5-1; j_gene: TRBJ2-1; d_gene: .; CDR3nt: TGCGCCAGCAGCTCCCGACGGGGCACTTTTCCCCACTACAATGAGCAGTTCTTC; CDR3aa: CASSSRRGTFPHYNEQFF
abundance: many; v_gene: TRBV7-9; j_gene: TRBJ2-5; d_gene: .; CDR3nt: TGTGCCAGCAGCCCGAGGGGTTCCAAAGAGACCCAGTACTTC; CDR3aa: CASSPRGSKETQYF
abundance: many; v_gene: TRBV9; j_gene: TRBJ2-3; d_gene: .; CDR3nt: TGTGCCAGCAGCAGACGGGGGACCGGAGATACGCAGTATTTT; CDR3aa: CASSRRGTGDTQYF
abundance: few; v_gene: TRBV24-1; j_gene: TRBJ2-1; d_gene: .; CDR3nt: TGTGCCACCAGTGATTTAGTCGGGGGCCCTGACGTGCAGTTCTTC; CDR3aa: CATSDLVGGPDVQFF
abundance: .; v_gene: TRBV11-2; j_gene: TRBJ2-5; d_gene: TRBD2; CDR3nt: TGTGCCAGCAGCTCCTGGGAGAGCAGCGGGGGGAGGGAGACCCAGTACTTC; CDR3aa: CASSSWESSGGRETQYF
abundance: few; v_gene: TRBV4-1; j_gene: TRBJ2-7; d_gene: .; CDR3nt: TGCGCCAGCAGCCAAGATGGAGGGACCTACGAGCAGTACTTC; CDR3aa: CASSQDGGTYEQYF
abundance: few; v_gene: TRBV9; j_gene: TRBJ1-2; d_gene: TRBD1; CDR3nt: TGTGCCAGCAGCCGGACAGGGGCGAACTATGGCTACACCTTC; CDR3aa: CASSRTGANYGYTF
abundance: few; v_gene: TRBV6-5; j_gene: TRBJ1-1; d_gene: .; CDR3nt: TGTGCCAGCAGGGACACTGGGAACACTGAAGCTTTCTTT; CDR3aa: CASRDTGNTEAFF
abundance: few; v_gene: TRBV6-2/TRBV6-3; j_gene: TRBJ2-5; d_gene: TRBD2; CDR3nt: TGTGCCAGCAGTTCCCCAGCGGGGGGGCCTGGTGAGACCCAGTACTTC; CDR3aa: CASSSPAGGPGETQYF
abundance: few; v_gene: TRBV12-3/TRBV12-4; j_gene: TRBJ2-3; d_gene: TRBD2; CDR3nt: TGTGCCAGCAGTTTAGTACTAGCGGGGGACGCGCAGTATTTT; CDR3aa: CASSLVLAGDAQYF
abundance: few; v_gene: TRBV6-5; j_gene: TRBJ2-3; d_gene: .; CDR3nt: TGTGCCAGCAGGTACGGGACGACCCTACCAACAGATACGCAGTATTTT; CDR3aa: CASRYGTTLPTDTQYF
abundance: .; v_gene: TRBV7-9; j_gene: TRBJ1-1; d_gene: .; CDR3nt: TGTGCCAGCAAGGAGGGAAGCACTGAAGCTTTCTTT; CDR3aa: CASKEGSTEAFF
abundance: .; v_gene: TRBV6-2/TRBV6-3; j_gene: TRBJ1-5; d_gene: .; CDR3nt: TGTGCCATTTCCTCAGGGTATAGCAATCAGCCCCAGCATTTT; CDR3aa: CAISSGYSNQPQHF
abundance: .; v_gene: TRBV7-3; j_gene: TRBJ2-1; d_gene: .; CDR3nt: TGTGCCAGCAGCGTCACAGGAGTGGGCAATGAGCAGTTCTTC; CDR3aa: CASSVTGVGNEQFF
abundance: many; v_gene: TRBV15; j_gene: TRBJ2-1; d_gene: TRBD2; CDR3nt: TGTGCCACCAGCAGAGGGGACACTAGCGGGGCCAATGAGCAGTTCTTC; CDR3aa: CATSRGDTSGANEQFF
abundance: .; v_gene: TRBV20-1; j_gene: TRBJ2-5; d_gene: .; CDR3nt: TGCAGTGCTAGAAGTGGTGAAGAGGTAGGAGAGACCCAGTACTTC; CDR3aa: CSARSGEEVGETQYF
abundance: .; v_gene: TRBV9; j_gene: TRBJ2-7; d_gene: TRBD1; CDR3nt: TGTGCCAGCAGCGTAGGCCCAGGGGGATCCTACGAGCAGTACTTC; CDR3aa: CASSVGPGGSYEQYF
abundance: few; v_gene: TRBV6-6; j_gene: TRBJ2-5; d_gene: .; CDR3nt: TGTGCCAGCATTTTACGATGGGGGGCACAAGAGACCCAGTACTTC; CDR3aa: CASILRWGAQETQYF
abundance: few; v_gene: TRBV13; j_gene: TRBJ2-3; d_gene: .; CDR3nt: TGTGCCAGCAGGTTTTTTACTAGCACAGATACGCAGTATTTT; CDR3aa: CASRFFTSTDTQYF
abundance: .; v_gene: TRBV7-9; j_gene: TRBJ2-7; d_gene: TRBD1; CDR3nt: TGTGCCAGCAGCGCCTACACAGGGGTCGGCTACGAGCAGTACTTC; CDR3aa: CASSAYTGVGYEQYF
abundance: .; v_gene: TRBV7-2; j_gene: TRBJ2-2; d_gene: TRBD1; CDR3nt: TGTGCCAGCAGCTTGAACAGGGGGCGCGTGCACACCGGGGAGCTGTTTTTT; CDR3aa: CASSLNRGRVHTGELFF
abundance: .; v_gene: TRBV28; j_gene: TRBJ1-4; d_gene: .; CDR3nt: TGTGCCAGCAGTCTCAGGACCCCTCAGGCAACTAATGAAAAACTGTTTTTT; CDR3aa: CASSLRTPQATNEKLFF